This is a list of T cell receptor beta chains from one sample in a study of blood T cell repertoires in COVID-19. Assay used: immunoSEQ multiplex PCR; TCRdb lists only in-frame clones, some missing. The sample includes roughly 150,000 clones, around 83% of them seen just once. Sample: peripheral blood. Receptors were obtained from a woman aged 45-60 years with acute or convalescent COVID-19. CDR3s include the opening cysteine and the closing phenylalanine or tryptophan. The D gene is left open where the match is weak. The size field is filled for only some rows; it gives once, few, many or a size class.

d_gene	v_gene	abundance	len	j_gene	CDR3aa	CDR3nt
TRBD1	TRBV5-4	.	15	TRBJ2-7	CASSYGQALLYEQYF	TGTGCCAGCAGCTACGGACAGGCTTTACTCTACGAGCAGTACTTC
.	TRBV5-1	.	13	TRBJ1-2	CASSFDRFYGYTF	TGCGCCAGCAGCTTTGACAGGTTCTATGGCTACACCTTC
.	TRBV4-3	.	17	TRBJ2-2	CASSQASGVGDTGELFF	TGCGCCAGCAGCCAAGCCTCAGGGGTGGGGGACACCGGGGAGCTGTTTTTT
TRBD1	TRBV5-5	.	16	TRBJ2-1	CASSLAPAGGWNEQFF	TGTGCCAGCAGCTTGGCCCCCGCAGGGGGCTGGAATGAGCAGTTCTTC
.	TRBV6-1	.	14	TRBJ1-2	CASSEDRQVYGYTF	TGTGCCAGCAGCGAAGACAGGCAGGTCTATGGCTACACCTTC
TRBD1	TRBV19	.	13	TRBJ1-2	CASSTGQGLGYTF	TGTGCCAGTAGTACCGGACAGGGGTTAGGCTACACCTTC
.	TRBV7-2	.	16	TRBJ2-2	CASSSRGAGTTGELFF	TGTGCCAGCAGCTCCCGAGGGGCGGGGACTACCGGGGAGCTGTTTTTT
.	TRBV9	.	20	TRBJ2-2	CASSVVGGSGGRGITGELFF	TGTGCCAGCAGCGTAGTCGGAGGGAGTGGTGGCAGGGGGATTACCGGGGAGCTGTTTTTT
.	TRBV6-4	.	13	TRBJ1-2	CASSPDTFYGYTF	TGTGCCAGCAGTCCCGACACCTTCTATGGCTACACCTTC
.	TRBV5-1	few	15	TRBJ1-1	CASSAQSGGNTEAFF	TGCGCCAGCAGCGCCCAAAGCGGGGGGAACACTGAAGCTTTCTTT